These 6 T cell receptor beta chains were all obtained from the same sample, sequenced in a study of memory CD4+ T cells and cytomegalovirus serostatus. Single viable CD3+CD4+CD8-CD45RO+ cells were sorted as the memory CD4+ T cells. Clones were read by immunoSEQ multiplex PCR, and TCRdb kept only the in-frame ones, dropping some. The sample shows 56,000 or so clones, around 80% of them seen only once. The specimen sequenced was memory CD4+ T cells from blood. The receptors were gathered from an adult in good health and CMV-seronegative. Some clones in this sample may be carry-over from other donors' samples.

This chain uses TRBV4-1 with TRBJ1-4; 7 nucleotides match TRBD1. The ends lost 3 bases at V and 5 bases at J; junction bases unmatched: 9. CDR3 length equals 16 residues. CDR1 MGHRA and CDR2 YSYEKL come from the germline V gene. This chain's CDR3 is CASSQGSTGRNEKLFF. The DNA of the CDR3 is TGCGCCAGCAGCCAGGGATCGACAGGGAGGAATGAAAAACTGTTTTTT.

The CDR3 protein is CASSSPPGWGATGELFF. Written as DNA, the CDR3 is TGTGCCAGCAGCTCCCCTCCCGGGTGGGGAGCCACCGGGGAGCTGTTTTTT. The V gene is TRBV7-2, the J gene TRBJ2-2; D might be TRBD2 (5 bases). Germline V gene data show CDR1 as SGHTA and CDR2 as FQGNSA. This CDR3 has 17 amino acids. V gave up 4 bases and J gave up 4 bases, with 19 bases separating them.

V usage is TRBV20-1 and J usage is TRBJ2-1; tentatively, D is TRBD1 or TRBD2 (6 bases each). The germline gives CDR1 DFQATT, CDR2 SNEGSKA (reference sequence). The V gene lost 5 bases and the J gene lost 15 bases, with 17 bases spanning the gap. The CDR3 runs 11 residues. CDR3 protein: CSAFDQGRTFF. DNA for the CDR3: TGCAGTGCTTTCGACCAGGGGAGGACGTTCTTC.

This clone has only a few counts. For the CDR3, the DNA is TGTGCCAGCAGCTTACTCAGGGACGCGCAGTATTTT. Residues: CASSLLRDAQYF. This rearrangement joins TRBV11-2 to TRBJ2-3; D may correspond to TRBD1 or TRBD2 (5 bases each). V dropped 2 bases and J dropped 10 bases, with 10 bases sitting between them. The length of the CDR3 is 12 residues. CDR1 SGHAT and CDR2 FQNNGV come from the germline V gene.

The chain recombines TRBV7-9 with TRBJ1-1; D remains unclear. Per the germline V gene, CDR1 is SEHNR and CDR2 is FQNEAQ (reference sequence). V lost 4 bases, J lost 5 bases, and 14 bases lay in between. The CDR3 runs 14 residues. CDR3 sequence (DNA): TGTGCCAGCAGCTCTCACATGGGGTTGACTGAAGCTTTCTTT. Protein: CASSSHMGLTEAFF.

This chain links TRBV7-6 with TRBJ1-3, with D possibly TRBD1 on 6 matching bases. Trimming removed 5 bases from V and 0 bases from J, with 11 bases in between. This CDR3 contains 15 residues. From germline, CDR1 is SGHVS and CDR2 FNYEAQ. CDR3 residues: CASSPGGFSGNTIYF. In DNA form, the CDR3 reads TGTGCCAGCAGCCCGGGGGGCTTCTCTGGAAACACCATATATTTT.